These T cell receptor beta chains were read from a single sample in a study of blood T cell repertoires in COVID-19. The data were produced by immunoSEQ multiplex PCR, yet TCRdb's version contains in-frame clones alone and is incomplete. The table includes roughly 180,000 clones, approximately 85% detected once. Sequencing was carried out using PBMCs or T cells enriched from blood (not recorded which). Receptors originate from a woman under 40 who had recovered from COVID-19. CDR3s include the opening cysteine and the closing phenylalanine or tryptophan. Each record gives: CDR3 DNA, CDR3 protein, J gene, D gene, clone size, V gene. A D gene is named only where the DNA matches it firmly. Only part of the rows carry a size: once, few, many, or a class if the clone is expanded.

CDR3nt: TGCGCCAGCAGCTTGACCGGGACTAGTGGGAATGAGCAGTTCTTC
CDR3aa: CASSLTGTSGNEQFF
j_gene: TRBJ2-1
d_gene: TRBD2
abundance: .
v_gene: TRBV5-1

CDR3nt: TGTGCCAGCTCACAAGGGGATAGCAATCAGCCCCAGCATTTT
CDR3aa: CASSQGDSNQPQHF
j_gene: TRBJ1-5
d_gene: .
abundance: .
v_gene: TRBV18

CDR3nt: TGTGCCAGTAGTATGGGTCCCGGGAACCTCTCACCCCTCCACTTT
CDR3aa: CASSMGPGNLSPLHF
j_gene: TRBJ1-6
d_gene: .
abundance: .
v_gene: TRBV19

CDR3nt: TGCAGGATTGGAGGCGGAGAGTACAATGAGCAGTTCTTC
CDR3aa: CRIGGGEYNEQFF
j_gene: TRBJ2-1
d_gene: .
abundance: .
v_gene: TRBV29-1

CDR3nt: TGTGCCAGCAGCTTAGCAGGGGTCGAGCAGTACTTC
CDR3aa: CASSLAGVEQYF
j_gene: TRBJ2-7
d_gene: .
abundance: .
v_gene: TRBV11-2

CDR3nt: TGTGCCAGCAGCCAAGGCACAGTGAACTATGGCTACACCTTC
CDR3aa: CASSQGTVNYGYTF
j_gene: TRBJ1-2
d_gene: .
abundance: once
v_gene: TRBV4-2

CDR3nt: TGCGCCAGCAGCTTGCGGGCAGGACTTTTTTGGGGCTACACCTTC
CDR3aa: CASSLRAGLFWGYTF
j_gene: TRBJ1-2
d_gene: .
abundance: .
v_gene: TRBV5-1

CDR3nt: TGCGCCTCTGGGGGGGATAGCAATCAGCCCCAGCATTTT
CDR3aa: CASGGDSNQPQHF
j_gene: TRBJ1-5
d_gene: .
abundance: .
v_gene: TRBV10-2

CDR3nt: TGTGCCAGCACTTCTGTGGGAGGGTCGGGGACTGAAGCTTTCTTT
CDR3aa: CASTSVGGSGTEAFF
j_gene: TRBJ1-1
d_gene: .
abundance: .
v_gene: TRBV28

CDR3nt: TGTGCCTGGAGTGACCCGGGTGCAACTAATGAAAAACTGTTTTTT
CDR3aa: CAWSDPGATNEKLFF
j_gene: TRBJ1-4
d_gene: .
abundance: .
v_gene: TRBV30

CDR3nt: TGCGCCAGCAGCCAAGTACAGGGGACCGGGGAGCTGTTTTTT
CDR3aa: CASSQVQGTGELFF
j_gene: TRBJ2-2
d_gene: TRBD1
abundance: .
v_gene: TRBV4-1

CDR3nt: TGTGCCAGCAGCTTAGAAACAGTCTACGAGCAGTACTTC
CDR3aa: CASSLETVYEQYF
j_gene: TRBJ2-7
d_gene: .
abundance: .
v_gene: TRBV7-9

CDR3nt: TGTGCCAGCAGCCAGGGGGCGGGTAATTCACCCCTCCACTTT
CDR3aa: CASSQGAGNSPLHF
j_gene: TRBJ1-6
d_gene: .
abundance: few
v_gene: TRBV3-1/TRBV3-2

CDR3nt: TGTGCCAGCAGTTTATTATCCGGGAACGAGCAGTACTTC
CDR3aa: CASSLLSGNEQYF
j_gene: TRBJ2-7
d_gene: .
abundance: .
v_gene: TRBV28

CDR3nt: TGTGCCAGCAGCGCGCAGGGGGTGGATGAAAAACTGTTTTTT
CDR3aa: CASSAQGVDEKLFF
j_gene: TRBJ1-4
d_gene: TRBD1
abundance: .
v_gene: TRBV5-4

CDR3nt: TGTGCCAGCAGTGAATATATCGGGGAGGCCGGGGAGCTGTTTTTT
CDR3aa: CASSEYIGEAGELFF
j_gene: TRBJ2-2
d_gene: .
abundance: .
v_gene: TRBV25-1

CDR3nt: TGTGCCAGCGGTTCCGGGGAAGGGATCACTGAAGCTTTCTTT
CDR3aa: CASGSGEGITEAFF
j_gene: TRBJ1-1
d_gene: .
abundance: .
v_gene: TRBV5-4

CDR3nt: TGTGCCAGCAGCCAAGCTAGCGGGAGTTCGGGAGAGCAGTTCTTC
CDR3aa: CASSQASGSSGEQFF
j_gene: TRBJ2-1
d_gene: TRBD2
abundance: .
v_gene: TRBV7-6

CDR3nt: TGTGCCAGAGGGGGCCCCCCGAATTACGAGCAGTACTTC
CDR3aa: CARGGPPNYEQYF
j_gene: TRBJ2-7
d_gene: TRBD1
abundance: .
v_gene: TRBV2

CDR3nt: TGTGCCAGCAGCTTGACAGCTTATGCAACTAATGAAAAACTGTTTTTT
CDR3aa: CASSLTAYATNEKLFF
j_gene: TRBJ1-4
d_gene: .
abundance: .
v_gene: TRBV14

CDR3nt: TGTGCCTGGAGTTTGGGACAGGCAACAACTAATGAAAAACTGTTTTTT
CDR3aa: CAWSLGQATTNEKLFF
j_gene: TRBJ1-4
d_gene: TRBD1
abundance: .
v_gene: TRBV30

CDR3nt: TGTGCCACCAGCAGAGATCTAGTAGTGCAGTTCTTC
CDR3aa: CATSRDLVVQFF
j_gene: TRBJ2-1
d_gene: .
abundance: .
v_gene: TRBV15

CDR3nt: TGTGCCAGCAGTTTAGGGGGCTACTACGAGCAGTACTTC
CDR3aa: CASSLGGYYEQYF
j_gene: TRBJ2-7
d_gene: .
abundance: .
v_gene: TRBV12-3/TRBV12-4

CDR3nt: TGTGCCAGCAGCCTGTCCGGTCTGAATGAGCAGTTCTTC
CDR3aa: CASSLSGLNEQFF
j_gene: TRBJ2-1
d_gene: .
abundance: .
v_gene: TRBV7-3

CDR3nt: TGTGCCAGCAGTGTGGACAGAACTGGAAACACCATATATTTT
CDR3aa: CASSVDRTGNTIYF
j_gene: TRBJ1-3
d_gene: .
abundance: .
v_gene: TRBV2

CDR3nt: TGCGCCAGCACCCTGACGGGCTCCTACAATGAGCAGTTCTTC
CDR3aa: CASTLTGSYNEQFF
j_gene: TRBJ2-1
d_gene: .
abundance: .
v_gene: TRBV5-1

CDR3nt: TGTGCCAGCAGTTCCCCGACAGGAAACTATGGCTACACCTTC
CDR3aa: CASSSPTGNYGYTF
j_gene: TRBJ1-2
d_gene: .
abundance: .
v_gene: TRBV28

CDR3nt: TGTGCCAGCAGTTTACTCGGCGGAGGCAATGAGCAGTTCTTC
CDR3aa: CASSLLGGGNEQFF
j_gene: TRBJ2-1
d_gene: .
abundance: .
v_gene: TRBV27

CDR3nt: TGTGCCAGCAGTGACTCTGGAGGGACCGGGGAGCTGTTTTTT
CDR3aa: CASSDSGGTGELFF
j_gene: TRBJ2-2
d_gene: .
abundance: .
v_gene: TRBV6-4

CDR3nt: TGTGCCAGCAGTCCATCTCGAGGGGGCAGTGAAAAACTGTTTTTT
CDR3aa: CASSPSRGGSEKLFF
j_gene: TRBJ1-4
d_gene: TRBD1
abundance: .
v_gene: TRBV11-2

CDR3nt: TGTGCCAGCTCACCACCCGACAGTATGGGAGGCAATGAGCAGTTCTTC
CDR3aa: CASSPPDSMGGNEQFF
j_gene: TRBJ2-1
d_gene: .
abundance: .
v_gene: TRBV18

CDR3nt: TGTGCCAGCAGCTTGAGGACTAGCGGGTACGAGCAGTACTTC
CDR3aa: CASSLRTSGYEQYF
j_gene: TRBJ2-7
d_gene: TRBD2
abundance: few
v_gene: TRBV5-5

CDR3nt: TGCGCCAGCAGCTTCCCGGAGCAAGAGACCCAGTACTTC
CDR3aa: CASSFPEQETQYF
j_gene: TRBJ2-5
d_gene: .
abundance: .
v_gene: TRBV5-1

CDR3nt: TGTGCCAGGGACAGGGGGGGGTACAACACTGAAGCTTTCTTT
CDR3aa: CARDRGGYNTEAFF
j_gene: TRBJ1-1
d_gene: TRBD1
abundance: .
v_gene: TRBV2

CDR3nt: TGTGCCAGCAGCCTGAGGGTTAACCATGGCTACACCTTC
CDR3aa: CASSLRVNHGYTF
j_gene: TRBJ1-2
d_gene: .
abundance: .
v_gene: TRBV5-4

CDR3nt: TGTGCCAGCAGCTTGCAGGCTAGCGGGTACAATGAGCAGTTCTTC
CDR3aa: CASSLQASGYNEQFF
j_gene: TRBJ2-1
d_gene: TRBD2
abundance: .
v_gene: TRBV5-8

CDR3nt: TGTGCCAGCAGCTTAGAAAGCGGACCCACAGATACGCAGTATTTT
CDR3aa: CASSLESGPTDTQYF
j_gene: TRBJ2-3
d_gene: .
abundance: .
v_gene: TRBV11-1

CDR3nt: TGTGCCAGCACCAAATACCCAGGGCCGCACGAGCAGTACTTC
CDR3aa: CASTKYPGPHEQYF
j_gene: TRBJ2-7
d_gene: .
abundance: .
v_gene: TRBV7-9

CDR3nt: TGTGCCAGCAGTTTAGGGGCTAGTAACGAGCAGTACTTC
CDR3aa: CASSLGASNEQYF
j_gene: TRBJ2-7
d_gene: .
abundance: .
v_gene: TRBV27

CDR3nt: TGTGCCAGTTATTCGGACAGCAACTCTGGAAACACCATATATTTT
CDR3aa: CASYSDSNSGNTIYF
j_gene: TRBJ1-3
d_gene: .
abundance: .
v_gene: TRBV6-5

CDR3nt: TGTGCCAGCAGCTTCGGTGATACGCAGTATTTT
CDR3aa: CASSFGDTQYF
j_gene: TRBJ2-3
d_gene: .
abundance: .
v_gene: TRBV7-9

CDR3nt: TGTGCCAGCAGCTTCCCCGAGACTAGCGGGAGGGAGGACCAAGAGACCCAGTACTTC
CDR3aa: CASSFPETSGREDQETQYF
j_gene: TRBJ2-5
d_gene: TRBD2
abundance: .
v_gene: TRBV5-4

CDR3nt: TGTGCCAGCAGTCTAAGTACAAGGAGGGCCTACGAGCAGTACTTC
CDR3aa: CASSLSTRRAYEQYF
j_gene: TRBJ2-7
d_gene: .
abundance: .
v_gene: TRBV14

CDR3nt: TGTGCCACCAGCCGAACCGCCACAGGGTATGGCTACACCTTC
CDR3aa: CATSRTATGYGYTF
j_gene: TRBJ1-2
d_gene: .
abundance: once
v_gene: TRBV15